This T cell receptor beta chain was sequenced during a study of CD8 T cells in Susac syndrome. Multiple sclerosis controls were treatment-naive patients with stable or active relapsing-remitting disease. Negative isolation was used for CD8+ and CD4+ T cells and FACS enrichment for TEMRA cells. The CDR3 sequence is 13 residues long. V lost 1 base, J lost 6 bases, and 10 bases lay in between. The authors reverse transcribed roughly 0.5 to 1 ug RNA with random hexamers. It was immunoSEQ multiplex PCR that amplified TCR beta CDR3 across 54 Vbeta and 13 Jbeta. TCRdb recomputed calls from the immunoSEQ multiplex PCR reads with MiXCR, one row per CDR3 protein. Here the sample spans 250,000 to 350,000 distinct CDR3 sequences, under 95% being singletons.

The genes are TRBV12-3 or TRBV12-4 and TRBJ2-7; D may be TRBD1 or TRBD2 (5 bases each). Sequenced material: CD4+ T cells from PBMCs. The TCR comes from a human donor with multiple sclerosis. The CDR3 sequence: CASSLGGISEQYF. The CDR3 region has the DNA TGTGCCAGCAGTTTAGGGGGGATCTCCGAGCAGTACTTC.